One and the same sample provided the 21 T cell receptor beta chains below, sequenced in a study of read filtering for tumor transcriptome and immune sequencing. From 400 to 450 ng of RNA, a library with molecular barcoded alpha/delta and beta/gamma adaptors was made. MiXCR was run by TCRdb on the reads, yielding one entry per CDR3 protein. The table lists around 140,000 distinct CDR3 sequences, roughly an eighth of them singletons. Sequencing was carried out using a population of CD138-negative cells sorted from bone marrow. The receptors originated from a donor over 35 with multiple myeloma.

This clonotype has a count of ten or more. Here the CDR3 reads CASSQDRGINEQFF. DNA for the CDR3: TGTGCCAGTAGTCAGGACAGGGGGATCAATGAGCAGTTCTTC. This chain connects TRBV19 to TRBJ2-1; 10 bases line up with TRBD1. V lost 5 bases and J lost 6; bases outside the gene matches: 4. Germline V gives CDR1 LNHDA, CDR2 SQIVND (reference sequence). The CDR3 totals 14 residues.

The rearrangement joins TRBV30 to TRBJ2-1; D is tentatively TRBD1 or TRBD2 (6 bases each). Trimming took 8 bases from V and 6 from J, leaving 14 bases between them. CDR1 is GTSNPN, CDR2 SVGIG, per germline (reference sequence). This CDR3 is 12 amino acids long. CDR3 sequence (DNA): TGTGCCCTGTGGGGGGCGGGCAATGAGCAGTTCTTC. Translating gives CALWGAGNEQFF.

The chain joins TRBV5-6 to TRBJ2-3; perhaps TRBD2 as D (6 bases). The CDR3 runs to 15 residues. Germline CDR1 reads SGHDT; CDR2 reads YYEEEE. The germline V and J ends were trimmed by 3 bases and 1 base, with 12 bases remaining between them. The CDR3 is CASSSLERGTDTQYF. CDR3 sequence (DNA): TGTGCCAGCAGCTCGCTAGAGCGGGGCACAGATACGCAGTATTTT. Supplemented by reference TRBV5-6 and TRBJ2-3, the full variable domain reads DAGVTQSPTHLIKTRGQQVTLRCSPKSGHDTVSWYQQALGQGPQFIFQYYEEEERQRGNFPDRFSGHQFPNYSSELNVNALLLGDSALYLCASSSLERGTDTQYFGPGTRLTVL.

There are many counts of this clonotype. This chain joins TRBV19 and TRBJ2-7; TRBD2 agrees at 9 bases. Per the germline V gene, CDR1 is LNHDA and CDR2 is SQIVND (reference sequence). This CDR3 comprises 16 residues. With 4 bases clipped from V and 0 bases from J, the junction kept 7 bases outside the gene matches. The CDR3 DNA reads as TGTGCCAGTAGTAGAGGGGGACTAGCAGGCTCCTACGAGCAGTACTTC. Protein sequence: CASSRGGLAGSYEQYF.

Many counts were recorded for this clonotype. The gene calls are TRBV6-5 and TRBJ1-1; D gene ambiguous. Germline V gives CDR1 MNHEY, CDR2 SVGAGI. This CDR3 spans 12 amino acids. V gave up 11 bases and J gave up 1 base, with 11 bases separating them. The CDR3 loop reads CASSERNTEAFF. CDR3 sequence (DNA): TGTGCCTCCTCGGAGAGGAACACTGAAGCTTTCTTT.

This clonotype was counted ten times or more. The chain joins TRBV24-1 to TRBJ2-1; D perhaps matches TRBD2 (5 bases). Germline V gives CDR1 KGHDR, CDR2 SFDVKD. V shed 4 bases and J shed 0 bases, with 12 bases lying between them. There are 16 residues in the CDR3. CDR3 bases: TGTGCCACCAGTGACCCTGGGAGTAGCTCCTACAATGAGCAGTTCTTC. Translating it yields CATSDPGSSSYNEQFF.

The sample holds many counts of this clonotype. The V and J genes are TRBV3-1 and TRBJ1-5; D is unclear. Per the germline V gene, CDR1 is LGHDT and CDR2 is YNNKEL (reference sequence). V gave up 1 base and J gave up 3 bases, with 10 bases separating them. This CDR3 is built from 15 residues. The CDR3 bases are TGTGCCAGCAGCCAAGGACCCACCCCCAATCAGCCCCAGCATTTT. Translated, it gives CASSQGPTPNQPQHF.

Comment on this clonotype: Being one base from a much bigger clone, this may be a read error. This chain joins TRBV20-1 and TRBJ2-5, with TRBD2 matching 9 bases. The ends lost 3 bases at V and 5 bases at J; junction bases unmatched: 4. CDR1 is DFQATT and CDR2 is SNEGSKA in the germline V gene (reference sequence). The CDR3 is 13 residues long. The CDR3 region is CSARRGGRETQYF. CDR3 nucleotide sequence: TGCAGTGCTAGGCGGGGGGGCCGGGAGACCCAGTACTTC.

This clonotype was detected ten times or more. The chain is built from TRBV29-1 and TRBJ2-1; 10 nucleotides align to TRBD2. The V segment lost 4 bases and the J segment 3 bases; nucleotides outside the gene matches: 9. Germline V gene lookup returns CDR1 SQVTM and CDR2 ANQGSEA. The CDR3 contains 16 residues. The CDR3 bases are TGCAGCGTTGCGAGCGGGAGGGCCCTAAACTACAATGAGCAGTTCTTC. It is translated as CSVASGRALNYNEQFF.

This clonotype came up many times. V usage is TRBV6-1 and J usage is TRBJ1-5; 9 nucleotides agree with TRBD1. This CDR3 contains 17 residues. V was pared by 6 bases and J by 0 bases, with 9 bases of the junction left unmatched. The germline CDR1 and CDR2 sequences are MNHNS and SASEGT. The CDR3, as DNA: TGTGCCAGCAGCGGGACAGGGAGATTCTATAGCAATCAGCCCCAGCATTTT. Protein sequence: CASSGTGRFYSNQPQHF.

This clonotype was recorded many times. V and J are TRBV29-1 and TRBJ2-1, with TRBD2 identical over 16 bases. The germline CDR1 and CDR2 sequences are SQVTM and ANQGSEA. The CDR3 extends over 14 amino acids. Losses at the gene ends were 6 bases for V and 6 bases for J; bases not matched to a gene: 2. This chain's CDR3 is CSVGLAGGVNEQFF. In DNA, the CDR3 is TGCAGCGTGGGACTAGCGGGAGGGGTCAATGAGCAGTTCTTC.

This clonotype appeared many times. The chain joins TRBV6-5 to TRBJ2-1, with 11 bases matching TRBD2. CDR1 MNHEY and CDR2 SVGAGI come from the germline V gene. The CDR3 loop spans 17 amino acids. V shed 6 bases and J 3 bases; nucleotides not matched to a gene: 10. The CDR3 region has the DNA TGTGCCAGCAGCGGGACTAGCGGAGATGGGCTCTACAATGAGCAGTTCTTC. Protein sequence: CASSGTSGDGLYNEQFF.

This clonotype has at least ten counts. The chain employs TRBV6-5 and TRBJ1-5, with D perhaps matching TRBD1 (5 bases). CDR3 size: 13 residues. Germline V CDR1 and CDR2: MNHEY, SVGAGI. Trimming shortened V by 5 bases and J by 3 bases, and 8 bases separated the two germline ends. Here the CDR3 reads CASSETVNQPQHF. CDR3 nucleotides: TGTGCCAGCAGTGAGACAGTCAATCAGCCCCAGCATTTT.

This clonotype came up many times. The chain employs TRBV12-3 or TRBV12-4 and TRBJ2-3; no firm D call. V lost 7 bases to trimming and J lost 0 bases, with 8 bases between them. The CDR3 has 13 amino acids. CDR3 region: CASTPASTDTQYF. DNA of the CDR3: TGTGCCAGCACCCCGGCTAGCACAGATACGCAGTATTTT.

This clonotype was observed at least ten times. The chain employs TRBV19 and TRBJ2-2, with 11 bases identical to TRBD2. The CDR3 consists of 17 residues. Germline V gene sequence: CDR1 LNHDA, CDR2 SQIVND (reference sequence). V trimming: 5 bases; J trimming: 1 base; junction bases outside the gene matches: 6. CDR3 in DNA: TGTGCCAGTAGTCCGAATCTAGCGGGAGGGAACACCGGGGAGCTGTTTTTT. It specifies CASSPNLAGGNTGELFF.

In regard to this clonotype: One base away lies a much larger clone, so this may be a sequencing read error. V is TRBV2 and J is TRBJ1-5; D is unresolved. The CDR3 runs 15 residues. The V gene's germline CDR1 is SNHLY and CDR2 FYNNEI. With 6 bases removed from V and 0 bases from J, the gap between germline ends came to 12 bases. CDR3: CASRARGLSNQPQHF. The DNA of the CDR3 is TGTGCCAGCAGGGCCCGGGGTCTTAGCAATCAGCCCCAGCATTTT. Full variable domain (rest looked up from reference TRBV2 and TRBJ1-5): EPEVTQTPSHQVTQMGQEVILRCVPISNHLYFYWYRQILGQKVEFLVSFYNNEISEKSEIFDDQFSVERPDGSNFTLKIRSTKLEDSAMYFCASRARGLSNQPQHFGDGTRLSIL.

This clonotype was seen ten or more times. This rearrangement joins TRBV12-3 or TRBV12-4 to TRBJ1-6; the D gene is possibly TRBD1 (5 bases). Trimming left V 3 bases short and J 7 bases short, with 13 bases between. The CDR3 has 15 amino acids. CDR3 in amino acids: CASSFRDAGNSPLHF. The CDR3 coding sequence is TGTGCCAGCAGTTTCCGGGACGCCGGGAATTCACCCCTCCACTTT.

This clonotype was observed at least ten times. The chain links TRBV6-5 to TRBJ2-7, with D tentatively TRBD1 (6 bases). Per the germline V gene, CDR1 is MNHEY and CDR2 is SVGAGI. The CDR3 length is 16 residues. V lost 5 bases and J 4 bases, leaving 21 bases between the germline ends. The CDR3 spells CASSLSGQPVVYEQYF. In DNA, the CDR3 is TGTGCCAGCAGTCTTTCCGGACAGCCGGTCGTGTACGAGCAGTACTTC.

This clonotype has at least ten counts. The V call is TRBV4-1, the J call TRBJ1-5, with TRBD1 as a possible D gene (5 bases). Trimming cost V 0 bases and J 2 bases, with 8 bases left between them. There are 15 residues in the CDR3. CDR1 MGHRA and CDR2 YSYEKL come from the germline V gene. The CDR3 DNA reads TGCGCCAGCAGCCAAGATTGGGGGGGCAATCAGCCCCAGCATTTT. Protein sequence: CASSQDWGGNQPQHF.

As to this clonotype: A much larger clone sits a single nucleotide away, making a read error possible. Likely a read error: the CDR3 ends without its conserved phenylalanine or tryptophan. This chain joins TRBV12-3 or TRBV12-4 and TRBJ2-7; possibly TRBD2 for D (7 bases). Trimming cost V 1 base and J 6 bases, with 13 bases left between them. CDR3 length equals 14 residues. CDR3 sequence: CASSLGGRGLEQYL. Here the CDR3 DNA reads TGTGCCAGCAGTTTAGGGGGGCGGGGGCTCGAGCAGTACCTC.

This clonotype was picked up a small number of times. The chain recombines TRBV7-2 with TRBJ1-1; no definite D call. This CDR3 contains 15 residues. V shed 0 bases and J shed 0 bases, with 8 bases lying between them. From germline, CDR1 is SGHTA and CDR2 FQGNSA. The CDR3 coding sequence is TGTGCCAGCAGCTTAGCGTCTAGGTTGAACACTGAAGCTTTCTTT. Translating it yields CASSLASRLNTEAFF. The full variable domain, completed using reference TRBV7-2 and TRBJ1-1, is GAGVSQSPSNKVTEKGKDVELRCDPISGHTALYWYRQSLGQGLEFLIYFQGNSAPDKSGLPSDRFSAERTGGSVSTLTIQRTQQEDSAVYLCASSLASRLNTEAFFGQGTRLTVV.